This T cell receptor beta chain was identified during a study of beta chain features in type 1 diabetes. Regarding the study as a whole: Among patients, naive, central memory and Treg TCRB repertoires appeared more similar than among healthy donors. Type 1 diabetes patients had TCRB CDR3s that were shorter (moderately but significantly so) in all four CD4+ subsets.

Worth noting for this clone: Its antigen is as yet unknown.

Every bit of the isolated RNA underwent reverse transcription, so sequencing read expressed TCRB transcripts. Profiled with immunoSEQ multiplex PCR; TCRdb holds only in-frame clones, not every one. The repertoire holds hundreds of thousands of clones, around 15% seen once, with nearly 0.04% in the top ten. This clonotype was obtained from a man aged 18 to 30 with type 1 diabetes. Input material: naive CD4+ T cells from blood.

CDR3 in amino acids: CAWKFAPGGGGYTF. The CDR3 coding sequence is TGTGCCTGGAAATTCGCCCCAGGGGGCGGTGGCTACACCTTC. The J gene is TRBJ1-2, the V gene TRBV30; 8 bases fit TRBD1. CDR1 is GTSNPN and CDR2 is SVGIG in the germline V gene (reference sequence). The CDR3 runs 14 residues. V was clipped by 4 bases and J by 7 bases; unmatched bases: 11. The full variable domain, rest sourced from reference TRBV30 and TRBJ1-2, is SQTIHQWPATLVQPVGSPLSLECTVEGTSNPNLYWYRQAAGRGLQLLFYSVGIGQISSEVPQNLSASRPQDRQFILSSKKLLLSDSGFYLCAWKFAPGGGGYTFGSGTRLTVV.